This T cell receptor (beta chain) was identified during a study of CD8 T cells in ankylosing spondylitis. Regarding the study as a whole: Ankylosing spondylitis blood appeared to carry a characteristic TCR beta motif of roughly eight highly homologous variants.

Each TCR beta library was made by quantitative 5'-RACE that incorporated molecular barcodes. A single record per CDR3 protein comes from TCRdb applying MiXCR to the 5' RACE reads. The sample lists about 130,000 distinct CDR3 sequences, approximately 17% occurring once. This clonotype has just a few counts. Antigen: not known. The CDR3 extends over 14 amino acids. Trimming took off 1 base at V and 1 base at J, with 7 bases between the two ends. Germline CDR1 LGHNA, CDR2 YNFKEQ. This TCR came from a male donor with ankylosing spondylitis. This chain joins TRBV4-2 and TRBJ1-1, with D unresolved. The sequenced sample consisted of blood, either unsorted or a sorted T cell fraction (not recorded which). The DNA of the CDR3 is TGTGCCAGCAGCCAAGTCCAGAGGAACACTGAAGCTTTCTTT. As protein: CASSQVQRNTEAFF.